Each of the 10 T cell receptor beta chains below was sequenced from the same sample in a study of cytomegalovirus exposure and HLA in healthy donors. Primers for the PCR totalled 60 Vbeta and 13 Jbeta. The repertoire was sequenced with immunoSEQ multiplex PCR; TCRdb's copy has only in-frame clones and lacks some. The table records about 190,000 clones, over 70% of them present only once. Sequenced: PBMCs. These receptors all come from a man in his forties or fifties in good health and CMV-seronegative.

In its sample, this clone was seen once. The chain couples TRBV12-5 to TRBJ2-7; a weak D match, TRBD1 (5 bases). Germline V gene data show CDR1 as LGHNT and CDR2 as FRNRAP. Trimming stripped 0 bases from V and 2 bases from J, with 8 bases between. The CDR3 is made up of 14 amino acids. CDR3 region: CASGLVNRPYEQYF. CDR3 nucleotide sequence: TGTGCTAGTGGTTTGGTAAACAGGCCCTACGAGCAGTACTTC.

The chain is built from TRBV7-2 and TRBJ1-1; D ambiguous. The CDR3 spans 12 residues. Germline values: CDR1 SGHTA, CDR2 FQGNSA. Trimming shortened V by 4 bases and J by 1 base, and 4 bases separated the two germline ends. CDR3 nucleotides: TGTGCCAGCAGCTCAGAGAACACTGAAGCTTTCTTT. It translates to CASSSENTEAFF. Combining the CDR3 with reference TRBV7-2 and TRBJ1-1 gives the whole variable domain GAGVSQSPSNKVTEKGKDVELRCDPISGHTALYWYRQSLGQGLEFLIYFQGNSAPDKSGLPSDRFSAERTGGSVSTLTIQRTQQEDSAVYLCASSSENTEAFFGQGTRLTVV.

The rearrangement joins TRBV2 to TRBJ1-5; D perhaps matches TRBD1 (5 bases). Germline V lookup: CDR1 SNHLY, CDR2 FYNNEI. CDR3 size: 15 residues. V was pared by 7 bases and J by 0 bases, with 13 bases between. The CDR3 DNA reads TGTGCCAGCACCGGGGGTGGGTATAGCAATCAGCCCCAGCATTTT. It translates to CASTGGGYSNQPQHF.

The chain joins TRBV6-1 to TRBJ1-1, with a weak D call TRBD1 (5 bases). This CDR3 contains 13 residues. With 7 bases removed from V and 4 bases from J, the gap between germline ends came to 13 bases. Germline CDR1 reads MNHNS; CDR2 reads SASEGT. CDR3 in amino acids: CASTLDSITEAFF. The CDR3 DNA is TGTGCCAGCACACTTGACAGCATCACTGAAGCTTTCTTT.

V usage is TRBV7-3 and J usage is TRBJ2-2, with D possibly matching TRBD1 (5 bases). Germline values: CDR1 SGHTA, CDR2 FQGTGA. V was shortened by 5 bases and J by 3 bases, with 7 bases between the two germline ends. This CDR3 is built from 13 residues. The DNA of the CDR3 is TGTGCCAGCAGCCAGGGATACACCGGGGAGCTGTTTTTT. It codes for CASSQGYTGELFF.

This chain joins TRBV30 and TRBJ1-5; D might be TRBD1 (6 bases). V was trimmed by 2 bases and J by 7 bases, leaving 18 bases between them. CDR3 size: 15 residues. Per the germline V gene, CDR1 is GTSNPN and CDR2 is SVGIG (reference sequence). CDR3 residues: CAWSFGTGGQQPQHF. The CDR3 DNA follows: TGTGCCTGGAGTTTCGGAACGGGGGGCCAACAGCCCCAGCATTTT.

This clone was counted a single time. The junction shows a germline mismatch at one end, possibly a read error. The chain couples TRBV20-1 to TRBJ2-7, with D uncertain. The germline V gene has CDR1 DFQATT and CDR2 SNEGSKA (reference sequence). This CDR3 comprises 9 residues. The CDR3 protein is CSARGSDLF. CDR3 coding DNA: TGCAGTGCTAGAGGAAGCGACTTGTTC.

This chain connects TRBV2 to TRBJ2-7, with D maybe TRBD1 (6 bases). The V end lost 3 bases, the J end lost 3 bases, and 12 bases lay between the germline ends. Germline V gives CDR1 SNHLY, CDR2 FYNNEI. This CDR3 has 14 residues. CDR3: CASSDYLGHYEQYF. DNA for the CDR3: TGTGCCAGCAGTGACTACCTGGGACACTACGAGCAGTACTTC.

V is TRBV18 and J is TRBJ1-2, with a weak D call TRBD1 (6 bases). From germline, CDR1 is KGHSH and CDR2 LQKENI. The CDR3 covers 13 residues. Deletions cut 1 base from V and 8 bases from J, with 11 bases between. CDR3 sequence (DNA): TGTGCCAGCTCACCACAGGACAGCCAAGGCTACACCTTC. Protein product: CASSPQDSQGYTF.

There are a few counts of this clone. This chain joins TRBV4-1 and TRBJ1-5, with D unclear. Trimming shortened V by 0 bases and J by 7 bases, and 7 bases separated the two germline ends. Germline assignment: CDR1 MGHRA and CDR2 YSYEKL. The CDR3 is 13 residues long. Written as DNA, the CDR3 is TGCGCCAGCAGCCAAGATCCGGGACAGCCCCAGCATTTT. Translated, it gives CASSQDPGQPQHF.